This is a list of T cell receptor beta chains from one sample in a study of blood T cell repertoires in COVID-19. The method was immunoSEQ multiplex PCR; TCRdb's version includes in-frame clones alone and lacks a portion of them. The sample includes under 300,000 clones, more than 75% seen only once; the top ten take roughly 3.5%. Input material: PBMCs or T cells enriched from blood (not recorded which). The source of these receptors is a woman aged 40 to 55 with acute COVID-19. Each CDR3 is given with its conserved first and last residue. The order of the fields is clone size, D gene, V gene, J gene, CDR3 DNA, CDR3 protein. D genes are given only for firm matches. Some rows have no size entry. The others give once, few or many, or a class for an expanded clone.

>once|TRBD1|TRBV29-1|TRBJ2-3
TGCAGCGTTGAGGGACAGGGCTCAGATACGCAGTATTTT
CSVEGQGSDTQYF
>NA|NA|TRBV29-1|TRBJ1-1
TGCAGCGCCTGGCAAGAAATCTACACTGAAGCTTTCTTT
CSAWQEIYTEAFF
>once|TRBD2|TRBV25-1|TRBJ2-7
TGTGCCAGCAGGGAGTGGCTAGCGGGAGAACCCTACTCCTACGAGCAGTACTTC
CASREWLAGEPYSYEQYF
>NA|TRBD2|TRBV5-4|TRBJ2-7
TGTGCCAGCAGCTCCCCGAGTAGCGGGAGATTTCCTTCTTACGAGCAGTACTTC
CASSSPSSGRFPSYEQYF
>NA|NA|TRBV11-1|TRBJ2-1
TGTGCCAGCAGCTTCCGTGGGGCCTCCTACAATGAGCAGTTCTTC
CASSFRGASYNEQFF
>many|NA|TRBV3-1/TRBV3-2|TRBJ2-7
TGTGCCAGCAGCCACGGGGTATCTTACGAGCAGTACTTC
CASSHGVSYEQYF
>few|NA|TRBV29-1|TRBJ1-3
TGCAGCGTTGGTCCGAACACCGGAAACACCATATATTTT
CSVGPNTGNTIYF
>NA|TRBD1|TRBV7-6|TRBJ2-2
TGTGCCAGCAGCAACAGGGGGAAAACTGGGGAGCTGTTTTTT
CASSNRGKTGELFF
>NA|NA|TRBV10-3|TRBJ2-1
TGTGCCATCAGCTTATCTTCAACAGGGAGACCTTACAATGAGCAGTTCTTC
CAISLSSTGRPYNEQFF
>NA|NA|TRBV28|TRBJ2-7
TGTGCCAGCAGTTTAGGGGGAGGCGAGCAGTACTTC
CASSLGGGEQYF
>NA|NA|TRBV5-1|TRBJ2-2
TGCGCCAGCAGCTTGGCAGGGGGACTGAACACCGGGGAGCTGTTTTTT
CASSLAGGLNTGELFF
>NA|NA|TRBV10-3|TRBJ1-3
TGTGCCATCAGTGAGTCGGGGGGTCGGTCTGGAAACACCATATATTTT
CAISESGGRSGNTIYF
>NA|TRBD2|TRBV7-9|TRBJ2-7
TGTGCCAGCAGCGTTGGAGCGGGAGGGCCCTACGAGCAGTACTTC
CASSVGAGGPYEQYF
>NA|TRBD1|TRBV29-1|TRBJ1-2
TGCAGCGTTTCTTTGACAGGGGGCGGCTACACCTTC
CSVSLTGGGYTF
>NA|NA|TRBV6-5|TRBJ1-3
TGTGCCAGCAGGGCGGGGGGAAACACCATATATTTT
CASRAGGNTIYF
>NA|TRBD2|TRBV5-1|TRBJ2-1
TGCGCCAGCAGCTGGATGACTAGCGGAGCATACAATGAGCAGTTCTTC
CASSWMTSGAYNEQFF
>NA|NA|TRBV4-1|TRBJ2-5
TGCGCCAGCAGCCAAGGAGGCATTTACCAAGAGACCCAGTACTTC
CASSQGGIYQETQYF
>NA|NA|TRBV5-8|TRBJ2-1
TGTGCCAGCAGCTTGGTTAACAATGAGCAGTTCTTC
CASSLVNNEQFF
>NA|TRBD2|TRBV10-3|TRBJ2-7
TGTGCCATCAGTGAGAGAACGGGAGGGCTGTACGAGCAGTACTTC
CAISERTGGLYEQYF
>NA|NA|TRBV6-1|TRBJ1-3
TGTGCCAGCAGTGAAGTGCGGTTCTCTGGAAACACCATATATTTT
CASSEVRFSGNTIYF